This T cell receptor beta chain originates from a study of graft-versus-host responses after intestinal transplantation. In the study overall: All of the recipients had induction that used anti-thymocyte globulin, then tacrolimus and steroids for around three years.

The repertoire was sequenced with immunoSEQ multiplex PCR; TCRdb's copy has only in-frame clones and lacks some. The sample comprises tens of thousands of clones, about 90% of which are singletons, and 1.3% rests with the top ten. CDR1 LGHNA and CDR2 YNFKEQ come from the germline V gene. Trimming removed 1 base from V and 5 bases from J, with 8 bases in between. This CDR3 has 14 residues. Whole-study findings and limits: Maximum circulating GvH clone levels tracked with early post-transplant HvG decreases.

A word on this clone: The target antigen is unknown.

The receptor's source is a human donor who received an intestinal transplant. The chain employs TRBV4-2 and TRBJ2-2; D is unresolved. This specimen was unstimulated CD8+ T cells sorted from spleen or lymph node cells, taken before intestinal transplant. This chain's CDR3 is CASSQVRFTGELFF. The CDR3 region has the DNA TGTGCCAGCAGCCAAGTTAGATTTACCGGGGAGCTGTTTTTT.